This TCR beta chain was identified in a study of cytomegalovirus exposure and HLA in healthy donors. Study information: A preliminary data release comprised 80 million to 95 million unique TCRs obtained from HLA-typed donors. Study-wide points: Most of the CMV-associated TCR beta chains (in a later analysis) appeared to be HLA-restricted. Association of a missense DCLRE1C variant with TCR beta V- and J-gene trimming was reported in a later analysis.

As for this clone: Its antigen is unidentified.

Germline-derived CDR1 and CDR2 are MNHNS and SASEGT. V lost 8 bases, J lost 3 bases, and 14 bases lay in between. CDR3 length: 14 amino acids. PCR involved 60 Vbeta and 13 Jbeta primers. This table comes from immunoSEQ multiplex PCR, and its TCRdb copy is limited to in-frame clones, with some not included. The sample holds about 150,000 clones, approximately 80% seen once. The chain links TRBV6-1 to TRBJ1-5; D possibly corresponds to TRBD1 (6 bases). The origin of this receptor is a woman under 30 in good health and CMV-seronegative. The sample comprised PBMCs. The CDR3: CASGGAWDNQPQHF. CDR3 DNA: TGTGCCAGCGGGGGGGCTTGGGACAATCAGCCCCAGCATTTT.